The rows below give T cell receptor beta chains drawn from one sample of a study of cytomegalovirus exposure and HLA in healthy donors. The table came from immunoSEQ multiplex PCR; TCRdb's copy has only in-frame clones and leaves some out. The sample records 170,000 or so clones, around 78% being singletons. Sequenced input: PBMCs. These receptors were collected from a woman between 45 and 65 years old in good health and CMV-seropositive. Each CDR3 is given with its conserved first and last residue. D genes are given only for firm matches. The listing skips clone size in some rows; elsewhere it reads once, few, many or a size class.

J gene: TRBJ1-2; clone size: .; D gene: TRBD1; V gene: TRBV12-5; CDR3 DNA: TGTGCTAGTGGCCCCACAGGGGCCTATGGCTACACCTTC; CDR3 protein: CASGPTGAYGYTF
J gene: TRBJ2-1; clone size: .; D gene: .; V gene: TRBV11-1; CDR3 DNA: TGTGCCAGCAGCTTGGGGGGGCCGAACAATGAGCAGTTCTTC; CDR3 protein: CASSLGGPNNEQFF
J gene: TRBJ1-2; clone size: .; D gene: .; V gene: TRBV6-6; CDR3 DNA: TGTGCCAGCAGTTACCAGGGCAGGTCACACTATGGCTACACCTTC; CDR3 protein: CASSYQGRSHYGYTF
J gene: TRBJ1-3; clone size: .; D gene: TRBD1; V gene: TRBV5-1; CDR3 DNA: TGCGCCAGCAGCGTAGGGACAGGGAGAACCGGAAACACCATATATTTT; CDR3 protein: CASSVGTGRTGNTIYF
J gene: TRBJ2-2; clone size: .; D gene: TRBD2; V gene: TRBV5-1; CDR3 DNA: TGCGCCAGCAGCCCGGGCGGGGGGGCCACCGGGGAGCTGTTTTTT; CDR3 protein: CASSPGGGATGELFF
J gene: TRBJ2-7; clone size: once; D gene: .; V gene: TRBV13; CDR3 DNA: TGTGCCAGCAGCCCGGGGGTGCGGGCATACGAGCAGTACTTC; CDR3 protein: CASSPGVRAYEQYF
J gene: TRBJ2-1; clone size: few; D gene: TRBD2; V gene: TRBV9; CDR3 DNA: TGTGCCAGCAGCCTACTAGCGGGGGGGCCGAATGAGCAGTTCTTC; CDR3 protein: CASSLLAGGPNEQFF
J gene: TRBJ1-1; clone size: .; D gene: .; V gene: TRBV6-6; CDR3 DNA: TGTGCCAGCAGTTACATGACAAGCACTGAAGCTTTCTTT; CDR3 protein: CASSYMTSTEAFF
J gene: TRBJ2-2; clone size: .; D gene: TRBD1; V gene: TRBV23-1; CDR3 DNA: TGCGCCAGCAGTCATTCCCTCCGGGACAGGGGGCAGGACACCGGGGAGCTGTTTTTT; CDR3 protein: CASSHSLRDRGQDTGELFF
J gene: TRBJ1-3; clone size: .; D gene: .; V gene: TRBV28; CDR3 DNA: TGTGCCAGCAGTTTGGGCGGGGCCGGGGGGAGGAACACCATATATTTT; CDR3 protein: CASSLGGAGGRNTIYF
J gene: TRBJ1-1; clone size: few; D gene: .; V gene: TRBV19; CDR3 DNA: TGTGCCAGTACCAACACAGGGAGCACTGAAGCTTTCTTT; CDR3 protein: CASTNTGSTEAFF
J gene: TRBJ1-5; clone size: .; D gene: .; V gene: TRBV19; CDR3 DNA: TGTGCCAGCGGGGAGCGTCAGCCCCAGCATTTT; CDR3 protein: CASGERQPQHF
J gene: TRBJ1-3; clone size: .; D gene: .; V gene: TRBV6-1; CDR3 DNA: TGTGCCAGCAGTGAAGGTAGCGGAAACACCATATATTTT; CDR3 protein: CASSEGSGNTIYF
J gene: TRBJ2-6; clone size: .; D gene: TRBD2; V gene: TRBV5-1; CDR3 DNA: TGCGCCAGCAGCCCATTAGCGGGGGGTACCATCTCTGGGGCCAACGTCCTGACTTTC; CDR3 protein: CASSPLAGGTISGANVLTF
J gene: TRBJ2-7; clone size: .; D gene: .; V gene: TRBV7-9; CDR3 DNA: TGTGCCAGCAGCTTAGCGCGTGGGGGCGATTCCTACGAGCAGTACTTC; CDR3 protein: CASSLARGGDSYEQYF
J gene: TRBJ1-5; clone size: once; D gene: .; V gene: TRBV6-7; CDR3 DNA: TGTGCCAGCACCCCCAGGGGAGGGAATCAGCCCCAGCATTTT; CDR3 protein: CASTPRGGNQPQHF
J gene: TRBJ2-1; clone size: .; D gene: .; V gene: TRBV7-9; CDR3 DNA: TGTGCCAGCAGTTCCCCCTTTGGACTGGCGGGCGATGAGCAGTTCTTC; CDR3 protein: CASSSPFGLAGDEQFF
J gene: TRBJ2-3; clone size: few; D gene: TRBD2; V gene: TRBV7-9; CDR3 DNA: TGTGCCAGCAGCAATAGCGGGGGGGCAGATACGCAGTATTTT; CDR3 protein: CASSNSGGADTQYF
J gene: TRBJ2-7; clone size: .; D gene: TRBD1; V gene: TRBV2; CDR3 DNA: TGTGCCAGCAGCGGGACAGGGATTTACGAGCAGTACTTC; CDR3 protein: CASSGTGIYEQYF
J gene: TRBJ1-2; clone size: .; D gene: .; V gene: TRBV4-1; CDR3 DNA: TGCGCCAGCAGCCAAGGGGGCAGTAACTATGGCTACACCTTC; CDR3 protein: CASSQGGSNYGYTF
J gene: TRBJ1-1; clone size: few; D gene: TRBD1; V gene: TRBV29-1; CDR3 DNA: TGCAGCGTTGCTCGGACAGGTCCCACTGAAGCTTTCTTT; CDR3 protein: CSVARTGPTEAFF
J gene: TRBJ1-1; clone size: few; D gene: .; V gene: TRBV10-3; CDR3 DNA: TGTGCCATCAGTGTTCAGAAGTCAGAGGCTCAGGACCACCGACGGGGGGCTTTCTTT; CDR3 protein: CAISVQKSEAQDHRRGAFF
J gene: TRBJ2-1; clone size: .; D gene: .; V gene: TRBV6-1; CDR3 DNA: TGTGCCAGCAGTGTAAAGGGGGGAGGGAATGAGCAGTTCTTC; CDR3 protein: CASSVKGGGNEQFF
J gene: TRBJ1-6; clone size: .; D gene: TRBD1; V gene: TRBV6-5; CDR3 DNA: TGTGCCAGCAGACCACCGGGACAGGGCAATTCACCCCTCCACTTT; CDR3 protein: CASRPPGQGNSPLHF
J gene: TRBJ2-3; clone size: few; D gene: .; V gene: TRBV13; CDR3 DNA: TGTGCCAGCAGCGCCTACACCCAGGGCACAGATACGCAGTATTTT; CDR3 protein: CASSAYTQGTDTQYF
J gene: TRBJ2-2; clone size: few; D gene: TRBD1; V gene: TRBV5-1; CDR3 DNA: TGCGCCAGCAGCTTGGTTCAGGGGGCCGCCGGGGAGCTGTTTTTT; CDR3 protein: CASSLVQGAAGELFF
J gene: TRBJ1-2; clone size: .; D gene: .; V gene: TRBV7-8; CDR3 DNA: TGTGCCAGCAGGGACAGCCTGTATGGCTACACCTTC; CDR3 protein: CASRDSLYGYTF
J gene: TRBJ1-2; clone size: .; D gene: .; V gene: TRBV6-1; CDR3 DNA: TGTGCCAGCAGTGAAGTTCAGGGGATCAAAGATGGCTACACCTTC; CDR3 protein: CASSEVQGIKDGYTF
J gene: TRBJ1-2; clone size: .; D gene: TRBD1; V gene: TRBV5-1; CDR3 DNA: TGCGCCAGCAGCACCGGACAGGGGGCTGATGGCTACACCTTC; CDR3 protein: CASSTGQGADGYTF
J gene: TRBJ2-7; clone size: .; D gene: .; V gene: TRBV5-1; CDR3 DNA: TGCGCCAGCAGCTTGGCCCTAGGCGGGGAGAGCTCCTACGAGCAGTACTTC; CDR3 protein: CASSLALGGESSYEQYF
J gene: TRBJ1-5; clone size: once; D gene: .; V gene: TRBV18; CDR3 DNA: TGTGCCAGCTCACCTCTACGGGCAGGGAATCAGCCCCAGCATTTT; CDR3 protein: CASSPLRAGNQPQHF
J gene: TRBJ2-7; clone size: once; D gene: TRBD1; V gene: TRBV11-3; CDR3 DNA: TGTGCCAGCAGGGGGACAGGGGCCGAGCAGTACTTC; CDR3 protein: CASRGTGAEQYF
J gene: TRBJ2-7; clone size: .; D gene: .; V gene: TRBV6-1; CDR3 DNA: TGTGCCAGCAGTCGTGTTACAGGGTACGAGCAGTACTTC; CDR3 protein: CASSRVTGYEQYF
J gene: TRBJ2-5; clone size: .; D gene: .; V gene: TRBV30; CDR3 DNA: TGTGCCTGGAGTGGACCGGGGGAGACCCAGTACTTC; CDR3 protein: CAWSGPGETQYF
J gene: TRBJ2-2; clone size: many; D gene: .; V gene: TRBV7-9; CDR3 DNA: TGTGCCAGCAGCTTTTTGACAGGGAACACCGGGGAGCTGTTTTTT; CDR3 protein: CASSFLTGNTGELFF
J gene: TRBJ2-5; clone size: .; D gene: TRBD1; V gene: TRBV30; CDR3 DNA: TGTGCCTGGAGTCAGGACAGGGGGCGGACCCAGTACTTC; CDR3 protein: CAWSQDRGRTQYF
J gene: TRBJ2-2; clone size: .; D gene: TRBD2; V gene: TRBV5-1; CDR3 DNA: TGCGCCAGCAGCTTGGATGGGACTAGCGGGGCCGGGGAGCTGTTTTTT; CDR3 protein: CASSLDGTSGAGELFF
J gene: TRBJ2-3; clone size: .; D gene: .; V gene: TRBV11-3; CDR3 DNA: TGTGCCAGCAGCTACTGCAGCACAGATACGCAGTATTTT; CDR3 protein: CASSYCSTDTQYF
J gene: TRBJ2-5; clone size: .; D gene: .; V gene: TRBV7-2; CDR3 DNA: TGTGCCAGCAGCTTGACAGTCCAAGAGACCCAGTACTTC; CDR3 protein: CASSLTVQETQYF
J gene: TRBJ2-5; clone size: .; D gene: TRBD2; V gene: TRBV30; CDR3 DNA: TGTGCCTGGGCGGGGGGTCACCAAGAGACCCAGTACTTC; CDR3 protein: CAWAGGHQETQYF